The text below deals with one T cell receptor beta chain. This clonotype has at least ten counts. Its recognized antigen is unknown. No qualities accompany the bases; no much larger clone lies one base away. Naive CD8 T cell libraries were made from around 20,000 to 1,000,000 sorted cells using 10%, 30% or 50% of purified RNA. Naive CD8 T cells were FACS-sorted as CD8+CD4-CCR7+CD45RA+ on a BD FACSAria II into RLT Plus buffer. Detection sensitivity was tested by spiking Jurkat RNA equal to roughly 9 TCR copies' worth into samples containing roughly 18,000-1,000,000 naive CD8 T cells. Enrichment of CD8 T cells was done with RosetteSep CD8+ T Cell Enrichment Cocktail plus Ficoll-Paque, and ACK red cell lysis came afterward. These data originate in a study of molecular identifiers for immune sequencing clone quantification (dated by TCRdb to the late 2010s). As for the study more broadly: For a replicate experiment, RNA from 20,000 or 100,000 naive CD8 T cells was divided into five aliquots, and four of the five aliquots were sequenced. This methods study benchmarked molecular-identifier clustering-based TCR repertoire sequencing (MIDCIRS) and TCR RNA copy counting, using CD8 T cells to do so.

The method behind the library was PCR. Instrument used: NextSeq 500. Bulk TCR libraries were generated as previously described, with the TCR primers listed in Table S5 used. Total RNA was purified with the Qiagen AllPrep DNA/RNA kit. Before analysis, reads from multiple sequencing runs of one library were combined. The authors' analysis ran thus. Reads were retained only if their TCR constant sequence matched exactly, and those retained reads were trimmed to 150 nt and grouped according to their 12-nt molecular barcodes. Reads inside each barcode group were sub-clustered using a 15% Levenshtein threshold, and a quality-weighted consensus sequence was constructed for each RNA molecule. Non-functional sequences were removed, as were lower-count sequences one edit away from another. Based on a fit of two negative binomial distributions, barcode sub-clusters having less than 20% of the maximum read count were discarded. The public reads were run again by TCRdb, first through fastp at Q25 and then through MiXCR, and only productive beta chains were kept. Identical CDR3 protein sequences are pooled into one entry, listed with their most common genes and DNA. The V and J calls come from TCRdb's annotation, not from the publication. The sample yields just over 95,000 distinct CDR3 sequences; more than 20% were counted once. Of the sample, 0.94% is held by the ten largest clones.

Summary of the overall study and its limitations: When barcode sub-clustering was not used, chimeric consensus sequences inflated TCR diversity, with chimeras reaching as high as 47%. The naive libraries included spiked-in Jurkat TCR RNA (roughly nine copies' worth), and this RNA is not part of the donor repertoire. Approximately 3.1 recovered TCR RNA copies per cell were obtained by modeling, versus approximately 9 by digital PCR, implying a capture efficiency of approximately 30%. Even against a background of around 950,000 naive CD8 T cells, spiked-in Jurkat TCR RNA amounting to a single cell's worth was reported to be detectable. Highly expanded clone sizes could be underestimated if identical TCR molecules share a barcode. In CMV-specific effector cells, clones with more than 20 RNA copies contained over 99% of molecules, whereas in naive cells such clones contained under 1% of molecules.

The CDR3 runs 15 amino acids, cysteine and phenylalanine included. The read is trimmed to its CDR3 DNA, 45 bases read in frame from base 1. V is cut back by 6 bases and J by 2 bases, with 6 bases in the junction unmatched. Recombination connected TRBV12-3 or TRBV12-4 to TRBJ1-5; TRBD1 fits 8 bases in the junction. This clonotype originated in a human donor in good health. Some libraries in this study had Jurkat cell RNA spiked in. Material: naive CD8+ T cells from blood, with Jurkat cell RNA spiked in. Sample cell subset or site, as interpreted from the label and publication: FACS-sorted CD8+CD4-CCR7+CD45RA+ naive T cells. Here the CDR3 is given as CASRPGTGGNQPQHF. The DNA is as follows: TGTGCCAGCAGACCAGGGACAGGAGGCAATCAGCCCCAGCATTTT.